Reported below is one T cell receptor beta chain. Its target antigen remains unknown. An end of the junction differs from the germline gene, which may be a read error. These data belong to a study of shared clonotypes between healthy human individuals (dated by TCRdb to the early 2020s). Study-wide context: A few men and two women, aged 18 to 49 years, made up the cohort. Per donor, leukapheresis produced somewhere between about 0.85 and 8.9 billion PBMCs. The study deeply sequenced blood TCR repertoires of roughly five healthy adults to estimate repertoire size and the extent of clonotype sharing between individuals. Different laboratories and diverse techniques were used to prepare libraries and sequence TCR repertoires, to increase sequencing depth and limit assay-specific biases. Per donor, three plates each were used for CD4 naive and CD4 memory, two for CD8 naive, and one for CD8 memory.

What the study reported, not specific to this receptor: Pairwise subsampling indicated that sequencing depth was expected to affect the degree of clonotype sharing among donors. Even with the large sequencing depth, rarefaction of the sorted-subset datasets indicated that sequencing was incomplete. Clonotypes shared by all four sorted-subset donors showed higher generation probabilities than non-shared clonotypes. The small number of donors limited the genetic and exposure-history diversity represented. Sharing across a few donors was observed for 5% to 6.5% of naive CD4, over 3% of naive CD8, about 2.3% of memory CD4, and about 0.4% of memory CD8 clonotypes. Naive subsets generally had larger estimated clonotype richness than memory subsets. Only blood was sampled, and tissue TCR repertoires likely differ from those in blood.

Healthy HIV-negative adults with no recently reported acute infections or vaccinations were included as donors. Every donor was a Caucasian adult residing in Nashville, Tennessee, USA. Magnetic negative selection was used to enrich CD4+ T cells, after which naive cells were positively selected on CD45RA and the negative fraction became the memory subset. Blood was collected by leukapheresis, and PBMCs were isolated by Ficoll-Histopaque density gradient centrifugation and then cryopreserved in liquid nitrogen vapor phase. Purity and quantity of every magnetically sorted T cell population were checked by analytical flow cytometry. From each sorted fraction, genomic DNA was isolated and quantified by UV absorbance on a Nanodrop 2000c. Using the deep immunoSEQ assay, TCR CDR3 regions were amplified from genomic DNA by multiplex PCR. Genomic DNA extracted from each cell subset was distributed evenly over all wells of several immunoSEQ 96-well plates, and each plate served as one replicate. For sorted subsets, approximately 0.2 ug of genomic DNA, equivalent to 30,000 or so T cell genomes, went into each replicate PCR. The purified libraries were quantified using a Qubit 3.0 fluorometer, sized with a Bioanalyzer 2100, and then quantified again using the KAPA Library Quantification kit. Each immunoSEQ 96-well plate was sequenced on its own single-read 150-cycle Illumina NextSeq 550 flow cell. As for the authors' bioinformatics: Because only junctional sequences without quality scores were contained in the immunoSEQ output, filtering matching that applied to full-length reads could not be performed. Sequences were annotated with PyIR, a Python wrapper for IgBLAST v1.9, using IMGT germline references to assign V/J genes and CDR3. Reads were removed for weak V/J assignments (E-value above 1e-6), missing CDR3, stop codons, out-of-frame junctions, or ambiguous translated residues. V3J clonotypes were defined as sequences sharing an identical inferred V gene, J gene, and CDR3 amino acid sequence. To compute the percentage overlap between repertoires, the number of shared unique clonotypes was divided by the size of the smaller repertoire. Repertoire richness was assessed with RTK rarefaction, the Chao1 estimator, and Recon v2.1 estimates of unobserved clonotypes. For all TCRbeta clonotypes obtained by the gDNA method from four donors, generation probabilities were computed with OLGA. TCRdb limited this immuneACCESS table to in-frame rearrangements with V and J called. A share of clones is missing; checked studies link under half to unresolved V genes, and the rest is unexplained. V and J calls and clone size follow that table, whereas D and trimming were derived from the DNA. The sample table holds just over 2,000,000 clones, of which over 85% were seen once. The leading ten clones occupy 0.13% of the sample.

The clonotype comes from a man between 18 and 35 years old in good health. Sequencing input: naive CD4+ T cells sorted from blood. The meaning of the sample's cell subset or site label: CD45RA+ positively selected.

The CDR3 here reads CASNGTGTRNSPLHF. The DNA is as follows: TGTGCTAGCAACGGGACAGGGACTCGCAATTCACCCCTCCACTTT. Recombination joined TRBV7-7 with TRBJ1-6, with 9 middle bases fitting TRBD1. Taken from cysteine to phenylalanine, the CDR3 has 15 residues. This entry keeps only the CDR3 DNA: 45 bases, framed from base 1. The germline V gene (reference sequence) supplies CDR1 SSHAT and CDR2 FNYEAQ.